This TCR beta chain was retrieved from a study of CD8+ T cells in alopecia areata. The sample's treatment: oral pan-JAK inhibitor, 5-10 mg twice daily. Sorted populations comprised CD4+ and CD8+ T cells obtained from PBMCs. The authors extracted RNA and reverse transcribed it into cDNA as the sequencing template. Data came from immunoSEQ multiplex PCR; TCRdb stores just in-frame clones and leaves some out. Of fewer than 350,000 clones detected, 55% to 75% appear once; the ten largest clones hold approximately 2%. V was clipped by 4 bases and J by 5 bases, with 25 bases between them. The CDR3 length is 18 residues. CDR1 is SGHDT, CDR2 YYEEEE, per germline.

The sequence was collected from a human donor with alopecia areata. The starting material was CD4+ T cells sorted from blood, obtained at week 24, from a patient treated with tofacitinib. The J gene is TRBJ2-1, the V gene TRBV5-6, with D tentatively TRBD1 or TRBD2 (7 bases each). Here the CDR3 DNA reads TGTGCCAGCAGCGTCCCCCCTTGGGAGGGGGCGAGAGACAATGAGCAGTTCTTC. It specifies CASSVPPWEGARDNEQFF.